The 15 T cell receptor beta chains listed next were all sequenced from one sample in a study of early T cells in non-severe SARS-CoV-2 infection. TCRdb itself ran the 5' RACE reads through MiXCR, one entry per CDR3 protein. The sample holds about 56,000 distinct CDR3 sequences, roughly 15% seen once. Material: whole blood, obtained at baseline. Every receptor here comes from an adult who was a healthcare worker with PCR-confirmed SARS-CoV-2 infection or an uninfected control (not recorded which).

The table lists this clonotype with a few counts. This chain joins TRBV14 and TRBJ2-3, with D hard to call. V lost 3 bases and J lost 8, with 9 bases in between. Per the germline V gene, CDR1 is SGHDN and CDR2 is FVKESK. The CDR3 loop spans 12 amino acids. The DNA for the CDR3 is TGTGCCAGCAGCCAGCTTCGCGGTACGCAGTATTTT. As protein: CASSQLRGTQYF.

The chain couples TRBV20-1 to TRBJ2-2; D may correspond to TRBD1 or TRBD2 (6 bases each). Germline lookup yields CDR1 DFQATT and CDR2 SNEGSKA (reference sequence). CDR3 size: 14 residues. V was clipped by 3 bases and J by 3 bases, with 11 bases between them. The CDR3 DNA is TGCAGTGCTAGGCCCGGGGGCTACACCGGGGAGCTGTTTTTT. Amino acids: CSARPGGYTGELFF.

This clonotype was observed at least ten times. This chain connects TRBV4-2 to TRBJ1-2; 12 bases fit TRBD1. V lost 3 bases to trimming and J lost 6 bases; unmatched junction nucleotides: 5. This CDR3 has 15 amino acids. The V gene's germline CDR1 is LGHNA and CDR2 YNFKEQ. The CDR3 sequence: CASSQGDRGLNGYTF. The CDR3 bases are TGTGCCAGCAGCCAGGGGGACAGGGGGCTCAATGGCTACACCTTC.

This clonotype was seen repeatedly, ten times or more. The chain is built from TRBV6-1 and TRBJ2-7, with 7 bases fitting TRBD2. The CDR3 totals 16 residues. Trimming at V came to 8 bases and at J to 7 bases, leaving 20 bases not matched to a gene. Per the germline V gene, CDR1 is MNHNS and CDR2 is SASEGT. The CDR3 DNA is TGTGCCAGCGCCCGTGGGGCTAGCGGTCAACGAGGGGAGCAGTACTTC. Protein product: CASARGASGQRGEQYF.

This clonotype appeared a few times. The CDR3 spells CASSSTGPAGGRNEQFF. Written as DNA, the CDR3 is TGTGCCAGCAGCTCCACGGGCCCAGCGGGGGGGAGAAATGAGCAGTTCTTC. The rearrangement joins TRBV11-2 to TRBJ2-1; 10 positions match TRBD2. Germline V CDR1 and CDR2: SGHAT, FQNNGV. The CDR3 extends over 17 amino acids. V shed 4 bases and J 7 bases; nucleotides not matched to a gene: 13.

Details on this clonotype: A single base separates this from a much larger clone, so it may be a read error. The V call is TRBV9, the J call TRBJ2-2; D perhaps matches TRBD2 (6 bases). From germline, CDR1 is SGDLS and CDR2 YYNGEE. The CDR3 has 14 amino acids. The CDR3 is CASMAGTNTGEPFF. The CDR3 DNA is TGTGCCAGCATGGCGGGAACCAACACCGGGGAGCCGTTTTTT. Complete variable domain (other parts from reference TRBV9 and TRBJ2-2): DSGVTQTPKHLITATGQRVTLRCSPRSGDLSVYWYQQSLDQGLQFLIQYYNGEERAKGNILERFSAQQFPDLHSELNLSSLELGDSALYFCASMAGTNTGEPFFGEGSRLTVL.

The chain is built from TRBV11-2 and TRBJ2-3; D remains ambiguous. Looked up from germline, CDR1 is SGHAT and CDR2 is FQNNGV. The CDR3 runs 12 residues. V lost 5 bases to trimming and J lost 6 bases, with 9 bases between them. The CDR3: CASSPPRDTQYF. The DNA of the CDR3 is TGTGCCAGCAGCCCGCCCAGGGATACGCAGTATTTT.

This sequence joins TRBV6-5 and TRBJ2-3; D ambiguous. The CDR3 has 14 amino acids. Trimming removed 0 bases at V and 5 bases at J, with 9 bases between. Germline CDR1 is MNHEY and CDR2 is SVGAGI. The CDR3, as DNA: TGTGCCAGCAGTTACTCGGTAGTTGAAGATACGCAGTATTTT. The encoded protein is CASSYSVVEDTQYF.

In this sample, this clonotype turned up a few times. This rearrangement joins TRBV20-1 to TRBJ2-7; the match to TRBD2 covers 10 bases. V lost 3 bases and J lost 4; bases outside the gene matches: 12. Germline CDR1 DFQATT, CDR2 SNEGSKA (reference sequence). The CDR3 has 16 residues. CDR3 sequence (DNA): TGCAGTGCTAGTAACGCCCCAGCGGGAGGGCCATACGAGCAGTACTTC. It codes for CSASNAPAGGPYEQYF.

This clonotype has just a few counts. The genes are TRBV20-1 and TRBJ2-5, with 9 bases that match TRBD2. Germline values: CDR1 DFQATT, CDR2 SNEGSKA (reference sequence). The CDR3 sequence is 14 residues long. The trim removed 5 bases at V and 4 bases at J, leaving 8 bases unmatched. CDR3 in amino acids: CSAPLSGRRETQYF. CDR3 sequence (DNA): TGCAGTGCTCCACTTAGCGGGAGACGAGAGACCCAGTACTTC.

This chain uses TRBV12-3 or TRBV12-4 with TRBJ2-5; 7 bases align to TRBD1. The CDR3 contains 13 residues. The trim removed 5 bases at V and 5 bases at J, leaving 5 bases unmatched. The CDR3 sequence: CASSETGSETQYF. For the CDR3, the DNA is TGTGCCAGCAGTGAGACAGGGTCGGAGACCCAGTACTTC.

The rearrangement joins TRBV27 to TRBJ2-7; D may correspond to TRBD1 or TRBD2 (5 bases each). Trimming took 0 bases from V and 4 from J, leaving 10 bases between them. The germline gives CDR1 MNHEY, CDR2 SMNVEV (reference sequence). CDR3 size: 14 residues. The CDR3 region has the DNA TGTGCCAGCAGTTTATCGTCCGAGGGGTACGAGCAGTACTTC. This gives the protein CASSLSSEGYEQYF.

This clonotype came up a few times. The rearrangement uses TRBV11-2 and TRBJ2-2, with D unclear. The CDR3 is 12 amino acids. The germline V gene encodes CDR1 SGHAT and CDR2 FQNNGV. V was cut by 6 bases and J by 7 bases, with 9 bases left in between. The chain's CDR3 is CASSSNRGELFF. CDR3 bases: TGTGCCAGCAGTTCAAACCGCGGGGAGCTGTTTTTT.

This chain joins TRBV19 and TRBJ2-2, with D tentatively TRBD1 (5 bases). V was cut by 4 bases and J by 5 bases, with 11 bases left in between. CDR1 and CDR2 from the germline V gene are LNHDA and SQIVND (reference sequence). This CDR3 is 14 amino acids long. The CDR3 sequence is CASSSLGPTGELFF. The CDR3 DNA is TGTGCCAGTAGTAGCCTGGGGCCGACCGGGGAGCTGTTTTTT.

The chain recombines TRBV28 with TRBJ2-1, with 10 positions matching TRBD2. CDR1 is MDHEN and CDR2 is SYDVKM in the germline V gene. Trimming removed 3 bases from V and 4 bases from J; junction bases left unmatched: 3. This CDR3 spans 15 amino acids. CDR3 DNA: TGTGCCAGCAGTTTTGCTAGCGGGGGATACAATGAGCAGTTCTTC. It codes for CASSFASGGYNEQFF.